This T cell receptor beta chain was captured in a study of cytomegalovirus exposure and HLA in healthy donors. V dropped 0 bases and J dropped 3; count of bases not matched to a gene: 9. Germline-derived CDR1 and CDR2 are SGHDT and YYEEEE. This CDR3 comprises 17 residues. PCR primers comprised 60 Vbeta and 13 Jbeta primers. Here immunoSEQ multiplex PCR was the method, and the copy in TCRdb shows in-frame clones only, minus some. The sample comprises roughly 120,000 clones, 76% of which are singletons, and approximately 16% rests with the top ten. The V call is TRBV5-6, the J call TRBJ2-3; 8 nucleotides line up with TRBD1. Source material: PBMCs. The receptor's source is a man aged 50 to 60 in good health and CMV-seropositive. This CDR3 reads CASSLVVLRTGTDTQYF. CDR3 DNA: TGTGCCAGCAGCTTGGTGGTTTTGAGGACAGGGACAGATACGCAGTATTTT. Combining the CDR3 with reference TRBV5-6 and TRBJ2-3 gives the whole variable domain DAGVTQSPTHLIKTRGQQVTLRCSPKSGHDTVSWYQQALGQGPQFIFQYYEEEERQRGNFPDRFSGHQFPNYSSELNVNALLLGDSALYLCASSLVVLRTGTDTQYFGPGTRLTVL.